Each of the 18 T cell receptor beta chains below was sequenced from the same sample in a study of CD8+CD57+ T cells in acquired aplastic anemia. Genomic DNA, serving as template, underwent TCR beta VDJ and CDR3 profiling. A single record per CDR3 protein comes from TCRdb applying MiXCR to the reads. Of 190,000 or so distinct CDR3 sequences in the sample, approximately 52% were seen once. Flow cytometry had shown expanded CD8+CD57+ cells in the patients chosen for sequencing. The source material was sorted CD4+, CD8+, or CD8+CD57+ T cells (not recorded which) from PBMCs. These receptors came from a human donor with aplastic anemia.

This clonotype was counted at least ten times. The rearrangement uses TRBV20-1 and TRBJ2-1; 7 nucleotides match TRBD2. V shed 6 bases and J 1 base; nucleotides not matched to a gene: 6. Germline CDR1 and CDR2: DFQATT and SNEGSKA (reference sequence). The CDR3 loop spans 14 amino acids. The CDR3 loop reads CSAERERSYNEQFF. The CDR3, as DNA: TGCAGTGCCGAGCGGGAAAGGTCCTACAATGAGCAGTTCTTC.

This clonotype has a count of ten or more. CDR3 sequence reads: CANPDGRYGYTF. CDR3 bases: TGTGCCAACCCAGACGGAAGATATGGCTACACCTTC. The J gene is TRBJ1-2, the V gene TRBV2, with D unresolved. Looked up from germline, CDR1 is SNHLY and CDR2 is FYNNEI. V was cut by 10 bases and J by 5 bases, with 14 bases left in between. This CDR3 comprises 12 residues.

This clonotype was found a few times. V is TRBV15 and J is TRBJ2-7; 7 positions match TRBD1. CDR1 is LNHNV, CDR2 YYDKDF, per germline (reference sequence). This CDR3 contains 13 residues. Unmatched junction bases numbered 2, after V lost 0 bases and J lost 6 bases. CDR3 loop: CATSRDHRGEQYF. The DNA for the CDR3 is TGTGCCACCAGCAGAGACCACAGGGGCGAGCAGTACTTC.

A few counts support this clonotype. The chain joins TRBV28 to TRBJ2-1; TRBD1 matches 8 bases. This CDR3 has 16 residues. Germline loops: CDR1 MDHEN, CDR2 SYDVKM. J gave up 4 bases and V 5 bases, and 10 bases lay outside the gene matches. The CDR3: CASSQSGTGLYNEQFF. CDR3 nucleotide sequence: TGTGCCAGCAGTCAGTCCGGGACAGGACTGTACAATGAGCAGTTCTTC.

This clonotype was found a few times. This CDR3 is CAITRSNQETQYF. DNA for the CDR3: TGTGCCATCACCCGGAGCAACCAAGAGACCCAGTACTTC. The genes are TRBV10-3 and TRBJ2-5; D ambiguous. Germline CDR1 reads ENHRY; CDR2 reads SYGVKD. CDR3 length: 13 amino acids. The ends were cut back, 7 bases at V and 0 bases at J, with 9 bases in the middle.

This rearrangement joins TRBV24-1 to TRBJ2-1; D gene ambiguous. Germline assignment: CDR1 KGHDR and CDR2 SFDVKD. V lost 4 bases, J lost 8 bases, and 8 bases lay in between. This CDR3 spans 12 amino acids. For the CDR3, the DNA is TGTGCCACCAGTGAAATAGGCGATGAGCAGTTCTTC. Encoded protein: CATSEIGDEQFF.

The V and J genes are TRBV15 and TRBJ1-2, with D maybe TRBD1 (5 bases). Germline lookup yields CDR1 LNHNV and CDR2 YYDKDF (reference sequence). The CDR3 spans 13 residues. Trimming cost V 5 bases and J 4 bases, with 11 bases left between them. The CDR3, as DNA: TGTGCCACCAGCGGGGGAGTTAGCTATGGCTACACCTTC. Translation: CATSGGVSYGYTF.

The DNA for the CDR3 is TGCGCCAGCAGTGCGTCCGAAGGGGGTATTGATGAGCAGTTCTTC. It translates to CASSASEGGIDEQFF. The chain carries TRBV10-2 and TRBJ2-1, with a weak D call TRBD1 (6 bases). Germline loops: CDR1 WSHSY, CDR2 SAAADI. The V end was cut by 4 bases, the J end by 8 bases, with 18 bases between. There are 15 residues in the CDR3.

The V and J genes are TRBV29-1 and TRBJ2-7; 7 bases are shared with TRBD2. V dropped 7 bases and J dropped 5; count of bases not matched to a gene: 11. Per the germline V gene, CDR1 is SQVTM and CDR2 is ANQGSEA. This CDR3 is 13 amino acids long. Here the CDR3 DNA reads TGCAGCGCCAGCAGCTTGGGAGGGAACGAGCAGTACTTC. Its protein product is CSASSLGGNEQYF.

This clonotype was counted at least ten times. This chain joins TRBV10-3 and TRBJ2-7; D unclear. The CDR3 totals 14 residues. Germline V CDR1 and CDR2: ENHRY, SYGVKD. Trimming left V 4 bases short and J 2 bases short, with 12 bases between. The CDR3 is CAISGALGAYEQYF. In DNA form, the CDR3 reads TGTGCCATCAGTGGAGCCCTTGGGGCCTACGAGCAGTACTTC.

This rearrangement joins TRBV10-1 to TRBJ1-2; TRBD1 aligns across 8 bases. This CDR3 has 17 residues. Looked up from germline, CDR1 is WNHNN and CDR2 is SYGVQD (reference sequence). The ends lost 2 bases at V and 1 base at J; junction bases unmatched: 9. The CDR3, as DNA: TGCGCCAGCAGTGAGCTGACAGGGGTACTAATTAACTATGGCTACACCTTC. It specifies CASSELTGVLINYGYTF.

The V call is TRBV20-1, the J call TRBJ2-7, with a possible D match to TRBD1 (6 bases). The germline V gene encodes CDR1 DFQATT and CDR2 SNEGSKA (reference sequence). V was clipped by 0 bases and J by 2 bases, with 14 bases between them. The CDR3 contains 15 residues. CDR3 DNA: TGCAGTGCTAGAGATCAGGGGAGAAATACCTACGAGCAGTACTTC. It translates to CSARDQGRNTYEQYF.

The chain employs TRBV30 and TRBJ2-1, with TRBD2 matching 7 bases. The CDR3 totals 14 residues. Germline CDR1 and CDR2: GTSNPN and SVGIG (reference sequence). Trimming at V came to 5 bases and at J to 3 bases, leaving 7 bases not matched to a gene. CDR3 amino acids: CAWGSGGGYNEQFF. DNA of the CDR3: TGTGCCTGGGGGTCGGGAGGTGGCTACAATGAGCAGTTCTTC.

Only a few counts were recorded for this clonotype. The rearrangement links TRBV9 to TRBJ2-3, with 8 positions matching TRBD2. The V gene end was trimmed by 4 bases and the J gene end by 6 bases; junction bases not matched to a gene: 4. The CDR3 totals 13 residues. Germline V gives CDR1 SGDLS, CDR2 YYNGEE. As DNA, the CDR3 is TGTGCCAGCAGCAATACGGGGGGGGATACGCAGTATTTT. Protein: CASSNTGGDTQYF.

The CDR3 here is CATSDVRGGTDTQYF. As DNA, the CDR3 is TGTGCCACCAGTGATGTTAGGGGAGGCACAGATACGCAGTATTTT. V and J are TRBV24-1 and TRBJ2-3; D assignment may be TRBD1 or TRBD2 (5 bases each). Looked up from germline, CDR1 is KGHDR and CDR2 is SFDVKD. The CDR3 runs 15 residues. The V gene lost 3 bases and the J gene lost 1 base, with 10 bases spanning the gap.

Many counts were recorded for this clonotype. The chain employs TRBV11-2 and TRBJ2-7, with 9 nucleotides matching TRBD1. Trimming at V came to 3 bases and at J to 5 bases, leaving 8 bases not matched to a gene. This CDR3 comprises 15 residues. CDR1 is SGHAT and CDR2 is FQNNGV in the germline V gene. The CDR3 DNA sequence: TGTGCCAGCAGCTTTCCTGACAGGGGGTGGAACGAGCAGTACTTC. Translating it yields CASSFPDRGWNEQYF.

The V and J genes are TRBV9 and TRBJ2-1; 7 positions agree with TRBD1. In germline, CDR1 is SGDLS, CDR2 YYNGEE. CDR3 size: 15 residues. Unmatched junction bases numbered 8, after V lost 3 bases and J lost 5 bases. In nucleotides, the CDR3 is TGTGCCAGCAGCGCCCGACAGGGTGTGAACAATGAGCAGTTCTTC. The encoded protein is CASSARQGVNNEQFF.

This clonotype was picked up a small number of times. The rearrangement links TRBV25-1 to TRBJ1-4; no reliable D call. CDR1 and CDR2 (germline): MGHDK, SYGVNS. V shed 2 bases and J shed 10 bases, with 14 bases lying between them. This CDR3 has 14 residues. The CDR3 sequence: CASSENSALVKLFF. The CDR3 nucleotides are TGTGCCAGCAGTGAAAACAGCGCGCTGGTAAAACTGTTTTTT.